These T cell receptor beta chains were read from a single sample in a study of T cell responses to AZD1222 COVID-19 vaccine. Libraries were prepared by immunoSEQ multiplex PCR; TCRdb keeps only in-frame clonotypes and omits some of them. This sample carries more than 150,000 clones, about 91% of them seen once, and the ten largest clones take 1% to 1.5%. This specimen consisted of peripheral blood, obtained 28 days after the second AZD1222 dose. The source of these receptors is an adult who received the AZD1222 COVID-19 vaccine. Each CDR3 is given with its conserved first and last residue. The order of the fields is J gene, clone size, V gene, D gene, CDR3 DNA, CDR3 protein. A D gene is named only where the DNA matches it firmly. Expanded clones are given a class, and other clones once, few, many or no size at all.

TRBJ1-2,NA,TRBV30,NA,TGTGCCTGGAAACACCAATCCAGGGTTCGGTATGGCTACACCTTC,CAWKHQSRVRYGYTF
TRBJ1-5,once,TRBV6-5,NA,TGTGCCAGCAGGCGGGACAACCTAGGGAATCAGCCCCAGCATTTT,CASRRDNLGNQPQHF
TRBJ1-2,once,TRBV28,TRBD1,TGTGCCAGCAGTACCCAGGGGGCGAGGTATGGCTACACCTTC,CASSTQGARYGYTF
TRBJ1-2,NA,TRBV7-9,NA,TGTGCCAGCAGCTTAGTAGACCGGGAATTC,CASSLVDREF
TRBJ1-1,once,TRBV7-9,TRBD1,TGTGCCAGCAGCTTAGCCACAGGGGGAAGGAACACTGAAGCTTTCTTT,CASSLATGGRNTEAFF
TRBJ2-5,once,TRBV30,TRBD1,TGTGCCTGGGACAGGGGGCTATCGGAGACCCAGTACTTC,CAWDRGLSETQYF
TRBJ1-2,NA,TRBV5-1,NA,TGCGCCAGCAGCTTGGACGCGGGCTCGGATGGCTACACCTTC,CASSLDAGSDGYTF
TRBJ1-5,few,TRBV7-9,NA,TGTGCCAGCAGCTTAGTAGGGGACACACGAAGGGCTAGGGATCAGCCCCAGCATTTT,CASSLVGDTRRARDQPQHF
TRBJ1-2,NA,TRBV5-8,TRBD1,TGTGCCAGCAGCTTGACCGGGACAGGGGGCAGCTATGGCTACACCTTC,CASSLTGTGGSYGYTF
TRBJ2-7,NA,TRBV5-1,NA,TGCGCCAGCAGATTATCAGGGGATCCCTCCTACGAGCAGTACTTC,CASRLSGDPSYEQYF
TRBJ1-1,NA,TRBV5-1,NA,TGCGCCAGCAGCTTGAGACAGGAGAACACTGAAGCTTTCTTT,CASSLRQENTEAFF
TRBJ1-2,NA,TRBV27,NA,TGTGCCAGCAGTTTTGTAGGGGGCTATGGCTACACCTTC,CASSFVGGYGYTF
TRBJ2-5,NA,TRBV7-9,NA,TGTGCCAGCCTCTCGACAGCTCAAGAGACCCAGTACTTC,CASLSTAQETQYF
TRBJ1-1,NA,TRBV11-2,TRBD1,TGTGCCAGCAGCTCGAGGGACAGGGGATTAGAGAACACTGAAGCTTTCTTT,CASSSRDRGLENTEAFF
TRBJ1-1,NA,TRBV7-8,TRBD1,TGTGCCAGCAGCGCCCGACAGGGAAGGAACACTGAAGCTTTCTTT,CASSARQGRNTEAFF
TRBJ1-1,NA,TRBV18,NA,TGTGCCAGCTCACGGAAGACAGGAGAGAACACTGAAGCTTTCTTT,CASSRKTGENTEAFF
TRBJ2-2,NA,TRBV7-3,NA,TGTGCCAGCAGCTTGAGAGTAGCGGTGAACACCGGGGAGCTGTTTTTT,CASSLRVAVNTGELFF
TRBJ2-7,NA,TRBV4-3,NA,TGCGCCAGCAGCCAAACGACAGGCCTCGGCGGGTACGAGCAGTACTTC,CASSQTTGLGGYEQYF
TRBJ1-2,NA,TRBV5-1,NA,TGCGCCAGCAGCTTGGAGCAGGCGGGTTTCGGAAACTATGGCTACACCTTC,CASSLEQAGFGNYGYTF
TRBJ2-1,NA,TRBV5-1,TRBD2,TGCGCCAGCAGCGACGGGACTAGCGGGAGAGATGAGCAGTTCTTC,CASSDGTSGRDEQFF
TRBJ2-3,NA,TRBV28,NA,TGTGCCAGCAGTACCCCTTTGTGGCGGGATACAGATACGCAGTATTTT,CASSTPLWRDTDTQYF
TRBJ1-5,NA,TRBV4-1,NA,TGCGCCAGCAGCCAACCTGACCGGGGGTATAGCAATCAGCCCCAGCATTTT,CASSQPDRGYSNQPQHF